This TCR beta chain emerged from a study of blood T cell repertoires in COVID-19. The CDR3 totals 14 residues. Trimming cost V 5 bases and J 13 bases, with 19 bases left between them. Germline V CDR1 and CDR2: KGHDR, SFDVKD. This study enrolled people aged about 18 to 90 from about two dozen US geographic areas. Participant-reported clinical history was the basis for cohort assignment. As handled by the study authors: For nucleated cells, counts were estimated from reference gene primer amplification. Sequencing used immunoSEQ multiplex PCR; TCRdb keeps in-frame clones, though not all of them. The D gene and trimming were derived from the DNA, and the V and J assignments and clone size from that table. Of 350,000 to 400,000 clones listed, around nine tenths were seen once; the top ten hold approximately 1.5%.

The source material was PBMCs or T cells enriched from blood (not recorded which). The sequence was collected from a young woman who had recovered from COVID-19. The chain uses TRBV24-1 and TRBJ2-2; perhaps TRBD2 as D (5 bases). As DNA, the CDR3 is TGTGCCACCAGTGGGGATCCCAACAGCGGTCGGCTGTTTTTT. Translation: CATSGDPNSGRLFF.